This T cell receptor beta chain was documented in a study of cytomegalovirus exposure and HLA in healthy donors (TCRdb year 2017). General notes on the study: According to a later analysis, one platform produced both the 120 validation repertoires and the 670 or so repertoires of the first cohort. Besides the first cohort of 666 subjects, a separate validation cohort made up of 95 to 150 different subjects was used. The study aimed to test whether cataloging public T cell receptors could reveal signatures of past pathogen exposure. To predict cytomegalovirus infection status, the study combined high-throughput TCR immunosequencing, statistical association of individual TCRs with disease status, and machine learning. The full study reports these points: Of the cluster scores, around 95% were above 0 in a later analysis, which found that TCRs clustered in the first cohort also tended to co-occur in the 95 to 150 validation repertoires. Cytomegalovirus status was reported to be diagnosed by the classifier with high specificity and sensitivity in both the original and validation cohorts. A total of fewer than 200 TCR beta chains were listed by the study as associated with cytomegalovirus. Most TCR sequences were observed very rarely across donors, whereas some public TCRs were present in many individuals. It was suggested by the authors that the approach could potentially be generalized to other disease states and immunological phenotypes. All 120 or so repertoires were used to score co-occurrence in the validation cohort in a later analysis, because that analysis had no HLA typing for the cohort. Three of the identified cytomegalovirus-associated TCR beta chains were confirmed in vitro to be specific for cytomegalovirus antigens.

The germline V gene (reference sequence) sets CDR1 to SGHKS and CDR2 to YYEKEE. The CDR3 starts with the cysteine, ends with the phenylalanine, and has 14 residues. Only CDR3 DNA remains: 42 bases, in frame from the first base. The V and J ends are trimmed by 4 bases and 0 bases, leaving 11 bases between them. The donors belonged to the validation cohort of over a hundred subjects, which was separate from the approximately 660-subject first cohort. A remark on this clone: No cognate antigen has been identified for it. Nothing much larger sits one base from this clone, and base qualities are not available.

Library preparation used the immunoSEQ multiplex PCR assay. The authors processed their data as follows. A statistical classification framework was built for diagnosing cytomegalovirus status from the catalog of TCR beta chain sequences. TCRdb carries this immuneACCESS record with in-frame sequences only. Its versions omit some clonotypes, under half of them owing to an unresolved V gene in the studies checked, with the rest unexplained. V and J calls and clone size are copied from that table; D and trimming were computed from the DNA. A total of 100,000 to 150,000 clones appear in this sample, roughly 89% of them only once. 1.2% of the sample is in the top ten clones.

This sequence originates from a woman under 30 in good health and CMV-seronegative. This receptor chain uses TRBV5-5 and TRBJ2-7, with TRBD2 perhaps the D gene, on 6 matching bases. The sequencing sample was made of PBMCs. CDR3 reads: CASSQRAASYEQYF. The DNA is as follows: TGTGCCAGCAGCCAGCGGGCAGCCTCCTACGAGCAGTACTTC.